Below, one TCR beta chain is given with its context. No antigen is known for it. Nothing much larger sits one base from this clone, and base qualities are not available. A single peripheral blood draw of around 0.11 L on average was collected from each donor into heparinised tubes. Naive, central memory, regulatory and stem cell-like memory CD4+ T cells were sorted on a BD FACSAria II using a panel including CD45RO, CCR7, CD25, CD127, CD95 and CD27. Every sorted population had a purity above 95%. PBMCs were isolated immediately by Lymphoprep density gradient centrifugation and stained directly without culture. So that batch effects would be minimized, each experiment stained and sorted samples in pairs, pairing one healthy donor with one patient. All of the isolated RNA was reverse transcribed with the High Capacity cDNA Reverse Transcription Kit, so expressed TCRB transcripts were sequenced. Deep immunoSEQ sequencing was applied to naive, central memory and regulatory T cell samples, giving an average of about 3.8 million total reads per sample. Sorted cells were lysed in RLT buffer, and RNA was extracted using DNase-treated RNeasy Micro or Mini kits according to cell number. To prevent cross-contamination, each cell subset was processed individually, whereas patient and healthy donor samples were processed jointly. The immunoSEQ multiplex PCR was used to amplify TCRB sequences from cDNA, generating 87-bp fragments that spanned the CDR3 region. The amplicons were sequenced using the Illumina HiSeq platform. For the original study's pipeline: PCR bias was computationally corrected using synthetic template baselines, reads within Hamming distance 2 were collapsed, and singletons that could not be merged were discarded. Reads were aligned against IMGT so that V, D and J genes, CDR3 length and insertions or deletions at six rearrangement sites could be assigned. Within each subset, clonotype counts were normalized to sorted cell number, and only after that were true diversity and Gini coefficients computed with the tcR R package. The overlap coefficient, calculated on TCRB nucleotide sequences, was used to measure repertoire sharing. TCRdb limited this immuneACCESS table to in-frame rearrangements with V and J called. A share of clones is missing; checked studies link under half to unresolved V genes, and the rest is unexplained. The D gene and trimming were derived from the DNA, and the V and J assignments and clone size from that table. The sample table records 200,000 to 250,000 clones; around 9.9% of these occur just once. The ten most abundant clones make up less than 1.5% of the sample.

This specimen belongs to a study of beta chain features in type 1 diabetes (dated by TCRdb to the late 2010s). Context from the whole study: No differences in mean age, gender distribution, total cell number or subset yield were found between patients and healthy donors. Across all samples, about 110 million sorted cells were examined, and cell number per subset correlated strongly with RNA yield. In the study, TCRB repertoires of sorted circulating CD4+ T cell subsets from recently diagnosed type 1 diabetes patients were compared with those of matched healthy donors. Naive and central memory subsets were obtained from all 30 or so donors, but regulatory and stem cell-like memory subsets were isolated from only 8 patients and about 8 healthy donors.

Overall study outcomes, separate from this receptor: A moderate but significant shortening of TCRB CDR3 length was observed in type 1 diabetes patients in all four CD4+ subsets. Shorter templates might have been favored by PCR, but patient and control samples were amplified and corrected together, so both groups would have been affected equally by any skew. Because cDNA rather than genomic DNA was sequenced, highly expressing activated cells could have been over-represented, although no difference in activation and CD3 levels was found between groups. At VDJ recombination sites, type 1 diabetes patients had fewer insertions and more deleted nucleotides, which implies abnormalities in thymic rearrangement. Naive, central memory and regulatory TCRB repertoires appeared to be more alike among patients than among healthy donors. Because small numbers of individuals were included in the HLA sub-analyses, any influence of HLA type on TCRB rearrangement was left unresolved.

CDR1 and CDR2, per the germline V gene, are MNHEY and SVGAGI. The CDR3 runs 12 residues from the cysteine to the phenylalanine. CDR3 DNA only is kept here, 36 bases in frame from base 1. V is clipped by 2 bases and J by 3 bases, and the sequence between their germline boundaries is 4 bases long. Source material: central memory CD4+ T cells from blood. The receptor was isolated from a man younger than 35 in good health. The chain links TRBV6-5 with TRBJ2-5; no confident D gene assignment can be made. The CDR3 loop reads CASSYGKETQYF. In nucleotides, the sequence is TGTGCCAGCAGTTACGGCAAAGAGACCCAGTACTTC.